One and the same sample provided the 22 T cell receptor beta chains below, sequenced in a study of identical twins. TCRdb processed the 5' RACE reads anew with MiXCR; each CDR3 protein has one entry. The sample lists 500,000 to 700,000 distinct CDR3 sequences; 7% to 7.5% were seen once. The same specimen was also included in a second study, on yellow fever vaccine responses in identical twins.

Sequencing used PBMCs. All receptors derive from a woman younger than 30 in good health.

The V call is TRBV3-1, the J call TRBJ2-5; 7 bases agree with TRBD2. Per germline, CDR1 LGHDT and CDR2 YNNKEL (reference sequence). The V gene end was trimmed by 4 bases and the J gene end by 2 bases; junction bases not matched to a gene: 4. The CDR3 consists of 14 residues. Here the CDR3 reads CASSPQAGQETQYF. CDR3 sequence (DNA): TGTGCCAGCAGCCCCCAAGCGGGACAAGAGACCCAGTACTTC.

In this sample, this clonotype turned up a few times. The V gene is TRBV20-1, the J gene TRBJ2-3; 7 bases map to TRBD2. The germline V gene has CDR1 DFQATT and CDR2 SNEGSKA (reference sequence). The J segment lost 6 bases and the V segment lost 4 bases, leaving 19 bases of the junction unmatched. The CDR3 has 17 amino acids. CDR3 region: CSANVLTGGPNGDTQYF. CDR3 DNA sequence: TGCAGTGCTAATGTCCTGACGGGAGGACCAAATGGTGATACGCAGTATTTT.

This clonotype was found a few times. The J gene is TRBJ2-7, the V gene TRBV5-1; 9 nucleotides match TRBD2. After removal of 2 bases from V and 2 bases from J, the junction contained 5 bases not matched to a gene. This CDR3 comprises 15 residues. Germline CDR1 and CDR2: SGHRS and YFSETQ. This CDR3 reads CASSFKREAPYEQYF. The CDR3 DNA follows: TGCGCCAGCAGCTTTAAGCGGGAGGCCCCCTACGAGCAGTACTTC.

This clonotype was found a few times. CDR3: CASGLTRANTAYEQYF. The CDR3 coding sequence is TGTGCTAGTGGTCTCACCCGGGCTAATACTGCCTACGAGCAGTACTTC. The V call is TRBV12-5, the J call TRBJ2-7; unclear D gene. Germline-derived CDR1 and CDR2 are LGHNT and FRNRAP. Trimming stripped 5 bases from V and 2 bases from J, with 19 bases between. The CDR3 sequence is 16 residues long.

This clonotype has a handful of counts. The rearrangement uses TRBV7-9 and TRBJ2-1, with TRBD2 matching 8 bases. This CDR3 is built from 15 residues. Germline loops: CDR1 SEHNR, CDR2 FQNEAQ (reference sequence). Trimming took 5 bases from V and 2 from J; bases not matched to a gene: 5. CDR3 sequence reads: CASSLQLAAYNEQFF. The CDR3, as DNA: TGTGCCAGCAGCCTGCAACTAGCGGCCTACAATGAGCAGTTCTTC.

The sample holds many counts of this clonotype. The rearrangement uses TRBV12-3 or TRBV12-4 and TRBJ2-2, with 7 bases aligning to TRBD2. This CDR3 is 16 amino acids long. With 5 bases clipped from V and 1 base from J, the junction kept 7 bases outside the gene matches. For the CDR3, the DNA is TGTGCCAGCAGTCCCGCGGGGGTCCGGAACACCGGGGAGCTGTTTTTT. The encoded protein is CASSPAGVRNTGELFF.

This clonotype showed up just a few times. The V and J genes are TRBV5-1 and TRBJ2-6, with 7 bases fitting TRBD1. Per the germline V gene, CDR1 is SGHRS and CDR2 is YFSETQ. The CDR3 covers 14 residues. The V and J ends lost 1 base and 9 bases, in that order; junction bases with no gene match: 4. CDR3 amino acids: CASSLNRGDNVLTF. The CDR3 DNA sequence: TGCGCCAGCAGCTTGAACAGGGGAGACAACGTCCTGACTTTC.

This clonotype was seen many times. This rearrangement joins TRBV10-3 to TRBJ2-7, with 7 bases fitting TRBD2. CDR1 and CDR2 from the germline V gene are ENHRY and SYGVKD. The ends lost 7 bases at V and 5 bases at J; junction bases unmatched: 11. CDR3 length equals 14 residues. In DNA, the CDR3 is TGTGCCATCACCGAGGGTGGGAGGGCCGACGAGCAGTACTTC. Encoded protein: CAITEGGRADEQYF.

The V call is TRBV5-1, the J call TRBJ2-5; a possible D gene is TRBD2 (6 bases). The CDR3 consists of 15 residues. With 0 bases removed from V and 1 base from J, the gap between germline ends came to 10 bases. Looked up from germline, CDR1 is SGHRS and CDR2 is YFSETQ. The CDR3 bases are TGCGCCAGCAGCTTGGGACGGGACTTCCAAGAGACCCAGTACTTC. It is translated as CASSLGRDFQETQYF.

This clonotype appeared a few times. This rearrangement joins TRBV15 to TRBJ2-1; 12 nucleotides line up with TRBD2. V lost 0 bases to trimming and J lost 9 bases; unmatched junction nucleotides: 6. The CDR3 is made up of 16 amino acids. The germline V gene encodes CDR1 LNHNV and CDR2 YYDKDF (reference sequence). The CDR3 region has the DNA TGTGCCACCAGCAGAGATCCTAGCGGGGGGGTCGGTGAGCAGTTCTTC. Its translation: CATSRDPSGGVGEQFF. Drawing the rest from reference TRBV15 and TRBJ2-1, the complete variable domain is DAMVIQNPRYQVTQFGKPVTLSCSQTLNHNVMYWYQQKSSQAPKLLFHYYDKDFNNEADTPDNFQSRRPNTSFCFLDIRSPGLGDTAMYLCATSRDPSGGVGEQFFGPGTRLTVL.

This clonotype has just a few counts. The chain has TRBV20-1 and TRBJ2-2, with 10 nucleotides matching TRBD1. Germline CDR1 reads DFQATT; CDR2 reads SNEGSKA (reference sequence). J was trimmed by 6 bases and V by 5 bases; bases with no gene match: 3. This CDR3 spans 13 amino acids. CDR3 protein: CSARQGAAGELFF. Written as DNA, the CDR3 is TGCAGTGCTCGACAGGGGGCTGCCGGGGAGCTGTTTTTT.

In its sample, this clonotype was seen a few times. The V and J genes are TRBV28 and TRBJ1-2, with D possibly being TRBD1 (5 bases). The CDR3 sequence is 13 residues long. Trimming stripped 8 bases from V and 4 bases from J, with 14 bases between. Germline values: CDR1 MDHEN, CDR2 SYDVKM. CDR3 region: CASYPGTFYGYTF. DNA for the CDR3: TGTGCCAGCTATCCTGGGACTTTCTATGGCTACACCTTC.

In this sample, this clonotype turned up many times. The chain joins TRBV24-1 to TRBJ1-1, with 10 bases that match TRBD1. Trimming cost V 0 bases and J 9 bases; bases outside gene matches: 3. This CDR3 has 14 amino acids. Per the germline V gene, CDR1 is KGHDR and CDR2 is SFDVKD. The CDR3 DNA reads as TGTGCCACCAGTGATTTGGCGACAGGGGGCCAAGCTTTCTTT. It translates to CATSDLATGGQAFF.

The chain combines TRBV5-4 with TRBJ2-5; D possibly corresponds to TRBD1 (6 bases). Germline CDR1 reads SGHNT; CDR2 reads YYREEE (reference sequence). V gave up 0 bases and J gave up 4 bases, with 10 bases separating them. This CDR3 contains 14 residues. Here the CDR3 DNA reads TGTGCCAGCAGCTTGGTGCCAGGGGCAGAGACCCAGTACTTC. Its protein product is CASSLVPGAETQYF.

In its sample, this clonotype was seen a few times. The chain combines TRBV7-2 with TRBJ2-7, with 12 nucleotides matching TRBD2. Trimming removed 4 bases from V and 6 bases from J; junction bases left unmatched: 13. This CDR3 region has 17 residues. Looked up from germline, CDR1 is SGHTA and CDR2 is FQGNSA. The CDR3: CASSSPPTTSGRGEQYF. CDR3 bases: TGTGCCAGCAGCTCCCCCCCTACGACTAGCGGGAGAGGCGAGCAGTACTTC.

The chain carries TRBV29-1 and TRBJ2-5, with D possibly TRBD2 on 6 matching bases. Trimming took off 0 bases at V and 4 bases at J, with 12 bases between the two ends. This CDR3 comprises 14 residues. The germline V gene has CDR1 SQVTM and CDR2 ANQGSEA. CDR3: CSVEDGGTGETQYF. DNA of the CDR3: TGCAGCGTTGAAGACGGCGGGACCGGAGAGACCCAGTACTTC.

This clonotype appeared a few times. The chain combines TRBV7-2 with TRBJ2-7; D is uncertain. The CDR3 contains 15 residues. The V gene lost 0 bases and the J gene lost 5 bases, with 14 bases spanning the gap. The germline gives CDR1 SGHTA, CDR2 FQGNSA. CDR3 protein: CASSLAATLAHEQYF. CDR3 coding DNA: TGTGCCAGCAGCTTAGCGGCTACCCTGGCCCACGAGCAGTACTTC. The full variable domain, with the rest looked up from reference TRBV7-2 and TRBJ2-7, is GAGVSQSPSNKVTEKGKDVELRCDPISGHTALYWYRQSLGQGLEFLIYFQGNSAPDKSGLPSDRFSAERTGGSVSTLTIQRTQQEDSAVYLCASSLAATLAHEQYFGPGTRLTVT.

The sample holds a few counts of this clonotype. The chain links TRBV5-1 to TRBJ2-2; D may be TRBD2 (6 bases). This CDR3 contains 16 residues. Germline loops: CDR1 SGHRS, CDR2 YFSETQ. V lost 0 bases to trimming and J lost 6 bases, with 15 bases between them. CDR3 loop: CASSLDPGRRAGELFF. CDR3 DNA sequence: TGCGCCAGCAGCTTGGACCCAGGGAGGCGCGCCGGGGAGCTGTTTTTT.

This clonotype was seen repeatedly, ten times or more. This sequence joins TRBV11-2 and TRBJ2-1; the match to TRBD2 covers 7 bases. Looked up from germline, CDR1 is SGHAT and CDR2 is FQNNGV. This CDR3 region has 17 residues. The V gene end was trimmed by 4 bases and the J gene end by 7 bases; junction bases not matched to a gene: 16. DNA of the CDR3: TGTGCCAGCAGCTCTCGCGGGAGTGGAGGGCTGGCAAATGAGCAGTTCTTC. It translates to CASSSRGSGGLANEQFF.

The table lists this clonotype with many counts. The V and J genes are TRBV18 and TRBJ2-5, with 7 bases fitting TRBD1. CDR3 size: 16 residues. Trimming removed 0 bases from V and 2 bases from J; junction bases left unmatched: 6. Germline loops: CDR1 KGHSH, CDR2 LQKENI. CDR3 loop: CASSPPTGSRQETQYF. The DNA for the CDR3 is TGTGCCAGCTCACCACCGACAGGGTCGCGTCAAGAGACCCAGTACTTC.

This chain uses TRBV7-9 with TRBJ2-3; 12 bases are shared with TRBD2. The CDR3 sequence is 16 residues long. Germline assignment: CDR1 SEHNR and CDR2 FQNEAQ (reference sequence). With 5 bases clipped from V and 2 bases from J, the junction kept 5 bases outside the gene matches. CDR3 loop: CASSPTSGGPTDTQYF. The CDR3 nucleotides read TGTGCCAGCAGCCCCACTAGCGGGGGGCCCACAGATACGCAGTATTTT.

The genes are TRBV11-2 and TRBJ1-2; 7 bases match TRBD1. The V gene end was trimmed by 5 bases and the J gene end by 3 bases; junction bases not matched to a gene: 6. Germline values: CDR1 SGHAT, CDR2 FQNNGV. This CDR3 is built from 14 residues. The CDR3 nucleotides read TGTGCCAGCAGCACCTGGGACAGAGACTATGGCTACACCTTC. Amino acid sequence: CASSTWDRDYGYTF.